The entry below describes one TCR beta chain. These data are taken from a study of cytomegalovirus exposure and HLA in healthy donors. This CDR3 spans 13 amino acids. Germline loops: CDR1 MRHNA, CDR2 SNTAGT. The V and J ends lost 5 bases and 4 bases, in that order; junction bases with no gene match: 4. PCR was performed using 60 Vbeta and 13 Jbeta primers. TCRdb's copy holds only in-frame clones and misses some; the assay was immunoSEQ multiplex PCR. This repertoire comprises under 200,000 clones; its ten largest clones make up roughly 2%. This sequence joins TRBV6-4 and TRBJ1-1, with 7 bases aligning to TRBD1. The sequencing input was PBMCs. The receptor was isolated from a young man in good health and CMV-seronegative. CDR3 sequence reads: CASSRTGPTEAFF. The CDR3 nucleotides are TGTGCCAGCAGTAGGACAGGACCCACTGAAGCTTTCTTT.